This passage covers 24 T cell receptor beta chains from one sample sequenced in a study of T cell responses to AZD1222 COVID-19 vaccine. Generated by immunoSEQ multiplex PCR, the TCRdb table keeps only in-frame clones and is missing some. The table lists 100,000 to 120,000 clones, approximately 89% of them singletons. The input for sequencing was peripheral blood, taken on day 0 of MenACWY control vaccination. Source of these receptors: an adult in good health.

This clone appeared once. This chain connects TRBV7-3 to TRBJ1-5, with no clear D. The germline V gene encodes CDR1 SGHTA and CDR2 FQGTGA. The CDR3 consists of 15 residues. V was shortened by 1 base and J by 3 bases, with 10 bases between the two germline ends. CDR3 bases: TGTGCCAGCAGCTTAAGAGTACAGAACAATCAGCCCCAGCATTTT. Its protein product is CASSLRVQNNQPQHF.

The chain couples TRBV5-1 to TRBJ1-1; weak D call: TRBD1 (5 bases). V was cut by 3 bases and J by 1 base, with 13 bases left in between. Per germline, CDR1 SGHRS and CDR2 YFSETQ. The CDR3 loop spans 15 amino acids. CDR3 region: CASSWQGWGNTEAFF. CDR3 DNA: TGCGCCAGCAGCTGGCAGGGATGGGGGAACACTGAAGCTTTCTTT.

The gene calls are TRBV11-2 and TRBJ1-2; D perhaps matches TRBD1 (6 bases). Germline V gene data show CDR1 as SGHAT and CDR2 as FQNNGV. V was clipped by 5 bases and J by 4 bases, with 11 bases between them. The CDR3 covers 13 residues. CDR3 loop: CASSLPDSYGYTF. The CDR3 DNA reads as TGTGCCAGCAGCCTGCCGGACAGCTATGGCTACACCTTC.

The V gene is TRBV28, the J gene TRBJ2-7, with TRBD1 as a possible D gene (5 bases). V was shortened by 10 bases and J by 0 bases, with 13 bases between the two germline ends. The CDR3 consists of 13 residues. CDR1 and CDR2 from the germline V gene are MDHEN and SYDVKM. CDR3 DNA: TGTGCCATGCAGGCAGGGAACTCCTACGAGCAGTACTTC. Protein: CAMQAGNSYEQYF. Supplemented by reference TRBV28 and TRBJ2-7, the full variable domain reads DVKVTQSSRYLVKRTGEKVFLECVQDMDHENMFWYRQDPGLGLRLIYFSYDVKMKEKGDIPEGYSVSREKKERFSLILESASTNQTSMYLCAMQAGNSYEQYFGPGTRLTVT.

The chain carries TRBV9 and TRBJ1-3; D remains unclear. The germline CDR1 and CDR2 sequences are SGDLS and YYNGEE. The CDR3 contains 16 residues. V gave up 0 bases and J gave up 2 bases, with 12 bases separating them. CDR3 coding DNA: TGTGCCAGCAGCGTAGAGGAGTACGGGCCTGGAAACACCATATATTTT. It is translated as CASSVEEYGPGNTIYF.

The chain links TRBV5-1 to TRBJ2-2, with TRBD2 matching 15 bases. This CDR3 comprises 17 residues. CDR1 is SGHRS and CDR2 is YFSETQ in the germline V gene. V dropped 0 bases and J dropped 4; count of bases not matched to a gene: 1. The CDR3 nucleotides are TGCGCCAGCAGCTTGGGGACTAGCGGGGGGGCCACCGGGGAGCTGTTTTTT. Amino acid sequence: CASSLGTSGGATGELFF.

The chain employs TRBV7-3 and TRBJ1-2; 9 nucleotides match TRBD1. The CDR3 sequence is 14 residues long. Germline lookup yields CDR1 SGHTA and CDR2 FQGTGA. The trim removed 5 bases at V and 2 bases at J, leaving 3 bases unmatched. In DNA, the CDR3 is TGTGCCAGCAGCGCCGGGACAGGGAACTATGGCTACACCTTC. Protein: CASSAGTGNYGYTF.

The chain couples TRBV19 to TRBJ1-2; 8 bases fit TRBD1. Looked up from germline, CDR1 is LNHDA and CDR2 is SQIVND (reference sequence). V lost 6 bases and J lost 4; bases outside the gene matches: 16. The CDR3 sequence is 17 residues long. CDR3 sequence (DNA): TGTGCCAGTAGAAGAAATCAGGGGGCTGCCGGGGGCTATGGCTACACCTTC. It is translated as CASRRNQGAAGGYGYTF.

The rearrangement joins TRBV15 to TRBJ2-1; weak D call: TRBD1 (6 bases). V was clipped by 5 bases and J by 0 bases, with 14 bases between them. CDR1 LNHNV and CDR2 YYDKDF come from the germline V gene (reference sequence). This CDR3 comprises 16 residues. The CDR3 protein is CATSGEDSYSYNEQFF. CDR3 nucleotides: TGTGCCACCAGCGGTGAGGACAGTTACTCCTACAATGAGCAGTTCTTC.

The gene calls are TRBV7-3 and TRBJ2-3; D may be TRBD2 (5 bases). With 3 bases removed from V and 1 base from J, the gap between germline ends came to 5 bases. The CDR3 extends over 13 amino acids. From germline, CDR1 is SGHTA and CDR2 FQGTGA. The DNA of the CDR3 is TGTGCCAGCAGCTTCGGGGGCACAGATACGCAGTATTTT. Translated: CASSFGGTDTQYF.

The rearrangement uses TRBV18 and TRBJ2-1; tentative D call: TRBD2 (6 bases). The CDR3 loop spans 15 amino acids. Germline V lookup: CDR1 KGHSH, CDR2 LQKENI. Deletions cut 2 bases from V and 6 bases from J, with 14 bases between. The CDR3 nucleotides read TGTGCCAGCTCACCATTAGATTCGCGGGGCAATGAGCAGTTCTTC. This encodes CASSPLDSRGNEQFF.

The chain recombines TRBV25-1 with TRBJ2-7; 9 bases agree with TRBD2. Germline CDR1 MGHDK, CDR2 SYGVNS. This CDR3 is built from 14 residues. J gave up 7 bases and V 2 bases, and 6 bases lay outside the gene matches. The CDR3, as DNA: TGTGCCAGCAGTGAACGGCGGGGGGGACGGGAGCAGTACTTC. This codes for CASSERRGGREQYF.

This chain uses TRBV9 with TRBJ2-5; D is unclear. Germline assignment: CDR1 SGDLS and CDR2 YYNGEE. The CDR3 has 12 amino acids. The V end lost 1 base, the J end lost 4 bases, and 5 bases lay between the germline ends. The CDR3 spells CASSVPGETQYF. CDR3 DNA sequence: TGTGCCAGCAGCGTACCAGGAGAGACCCAGTACTTC.

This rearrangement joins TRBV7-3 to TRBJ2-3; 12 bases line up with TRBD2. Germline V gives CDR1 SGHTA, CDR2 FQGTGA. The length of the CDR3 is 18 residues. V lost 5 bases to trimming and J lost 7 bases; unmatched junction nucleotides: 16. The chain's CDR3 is CASSDRPLAGGGVNTQYF. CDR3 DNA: TGTGCCAGCAGCGACCGCCCCCTAGCGGGGGGGGGAGTGAATACGCAGTATTTT.

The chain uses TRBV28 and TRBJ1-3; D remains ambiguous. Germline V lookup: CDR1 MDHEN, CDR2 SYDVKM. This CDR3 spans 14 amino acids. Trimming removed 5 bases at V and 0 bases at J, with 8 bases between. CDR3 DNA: TGTGCCAGCAGTACTAGTTCCTCTGGAAACACCATATATTTT. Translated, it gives CASSTSSSGNTIYF.

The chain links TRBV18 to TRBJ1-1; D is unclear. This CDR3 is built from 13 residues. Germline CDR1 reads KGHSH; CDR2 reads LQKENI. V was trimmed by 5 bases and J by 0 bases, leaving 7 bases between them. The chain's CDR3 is CASSADLNTEAFF. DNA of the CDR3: TGTGCCAGCTCAGCCGACTTGAACACTGAAGCTTTCTTT.

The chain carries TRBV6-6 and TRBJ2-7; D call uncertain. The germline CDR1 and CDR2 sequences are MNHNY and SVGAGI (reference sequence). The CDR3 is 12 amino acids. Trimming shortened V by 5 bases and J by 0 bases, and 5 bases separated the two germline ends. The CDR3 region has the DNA TGTGCCAGCAGTGGGCCCTCCTACGAGCAGTACTTC. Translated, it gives CASSGPSYEQYF.

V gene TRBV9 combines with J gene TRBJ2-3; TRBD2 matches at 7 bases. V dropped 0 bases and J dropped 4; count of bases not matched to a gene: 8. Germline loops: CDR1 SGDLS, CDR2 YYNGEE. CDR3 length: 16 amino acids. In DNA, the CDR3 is TGTGCCAGCAGCGTAGTTGCGAGACTAGCCGCAGATACGCAGTATTTT. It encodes CASSVVARLAADTQYF.

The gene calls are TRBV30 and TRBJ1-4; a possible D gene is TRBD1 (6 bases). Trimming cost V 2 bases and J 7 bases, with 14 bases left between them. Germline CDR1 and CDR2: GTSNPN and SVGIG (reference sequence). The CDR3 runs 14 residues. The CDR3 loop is CAWSPDSGGEKLFF. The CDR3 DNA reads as TGTGCCTGGAGTCCGGACAGTGGGGGTGAAAAACTGTTTTTT.

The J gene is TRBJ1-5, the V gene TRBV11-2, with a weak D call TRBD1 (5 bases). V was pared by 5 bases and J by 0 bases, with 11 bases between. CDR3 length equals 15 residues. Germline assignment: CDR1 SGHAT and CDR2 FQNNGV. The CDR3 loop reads CASSETTGSNQPQHF. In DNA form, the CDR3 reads TGTGCCAGCAGCGAAACTACAGGTAGCAATCAGCCCCAGCATTTT.

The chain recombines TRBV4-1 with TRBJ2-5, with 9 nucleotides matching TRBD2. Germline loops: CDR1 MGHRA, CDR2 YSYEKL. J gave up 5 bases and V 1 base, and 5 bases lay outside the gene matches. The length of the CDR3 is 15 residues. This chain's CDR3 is CASSQGPAGGETQYF. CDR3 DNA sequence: TGCGCCAGCAGCCAAGGGCCAGCGGGGGGCGAGACCCAGTACTTC.

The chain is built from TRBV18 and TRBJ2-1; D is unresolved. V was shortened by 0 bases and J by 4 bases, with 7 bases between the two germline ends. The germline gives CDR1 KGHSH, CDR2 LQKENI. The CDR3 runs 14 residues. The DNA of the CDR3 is TGTGCCAGCTCACCACCTTCTGAGTACAATGAGCAGTTCTTC. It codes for CASSPPSEYNEQFF.

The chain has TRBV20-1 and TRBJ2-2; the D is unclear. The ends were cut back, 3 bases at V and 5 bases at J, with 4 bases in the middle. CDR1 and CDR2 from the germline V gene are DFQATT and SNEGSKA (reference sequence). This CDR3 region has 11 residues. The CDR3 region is CSARGTGELFF. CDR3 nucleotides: TGCAGTGCTAGGGGGACCGGGGAGCTGTTTTTT.

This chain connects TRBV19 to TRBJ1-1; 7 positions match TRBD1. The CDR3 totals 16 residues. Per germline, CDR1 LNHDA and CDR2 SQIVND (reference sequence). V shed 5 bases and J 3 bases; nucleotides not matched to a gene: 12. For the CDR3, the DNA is TGTGCCAGTAGTGCCGGGACAGCCGGCGTGGACACTGAAGCTTTCTTT. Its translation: CASSAGTAGVDTEAFF. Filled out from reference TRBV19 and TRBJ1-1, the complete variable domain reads DGGITQSPKYLFRKEGQNVTLSCEQNLNHDAMYWYRQDPGQGLRLIYYSQIVNDFQKGDIAEGYSVSREKKESFPLTVTSAQKNPTAFYLCASSAGTAGVDTEAFFGQGTRLTVV.